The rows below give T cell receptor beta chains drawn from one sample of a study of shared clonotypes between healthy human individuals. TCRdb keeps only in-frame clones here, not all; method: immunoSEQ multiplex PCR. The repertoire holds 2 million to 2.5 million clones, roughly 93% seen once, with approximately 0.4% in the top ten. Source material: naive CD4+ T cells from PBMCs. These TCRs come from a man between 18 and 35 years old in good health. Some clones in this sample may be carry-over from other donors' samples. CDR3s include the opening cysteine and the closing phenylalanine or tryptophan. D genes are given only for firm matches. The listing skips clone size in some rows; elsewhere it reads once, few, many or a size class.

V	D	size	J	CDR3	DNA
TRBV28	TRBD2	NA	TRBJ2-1	CASSQSAAGVGNEQFF	TGTGCCAGCAGTCAATCGGCAGCGGGGGTTGGCAATGAGCAGTTCTTC
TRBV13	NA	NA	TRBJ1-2	CASSLGQPTPGGYTF	TGTGCCAGCAGCTTAGGCCAGCCCACCCCAGGAGGCTACACCTTC
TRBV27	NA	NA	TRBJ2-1	CATPATGYNEQFF	TGTGCCACACCCGCTACAGGATACAATGAGCAGTTCTTC
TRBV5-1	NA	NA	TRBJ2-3	CASSLVSAADTQYF	TGCGCCAGCAGCTTGGTTTCAGCCGCTGATACGCAGTATTTT
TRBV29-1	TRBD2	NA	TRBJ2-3	CSVEGGTSIDTQYF	TGCAGCGTTGAAGGGGGGACTAGCATTGATACGCAGTATTTT
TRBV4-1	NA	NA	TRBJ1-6	CASSQWQNNSPLHF	TGCGCCAGCAGCCAATGGCAGAATAATTCACCCCTCCACTTT
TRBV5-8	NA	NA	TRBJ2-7	CASSFTRILSYEQYF	TGTGCCAGCAGCTTCACTAGAATCCTCTCCTACGAGCAGTACTTC
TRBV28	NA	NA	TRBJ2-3	CASSGGPLPGSDTQYF	TGTGCCAGCAGCGGCGGACCCCTACCTGGGTCAGATACGCAGTATTTT
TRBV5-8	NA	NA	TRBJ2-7	CASSLAPTTYEQYF	TGTGCCAGCAGCTTGGCCCCAACAACTTACGAGCAGTACTTC
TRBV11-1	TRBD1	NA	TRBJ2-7	CASSWDRKFTYEQYF	TGTGCCAGCAGCTGGGACAGAAAGTTCACCTACGAGCAGTACTTC
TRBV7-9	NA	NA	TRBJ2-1	CASSSSSGHYYNEQFF	TGTGCCAGCAGTTCCTCGTCGGGACACTACTACAATGAGCAGTTCTTC
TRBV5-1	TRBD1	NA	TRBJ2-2	CASSLWGQGDTGELFF	TGCGCCAGCAGCTTGTGGGGACAGGGTGACACCGGGGAGCTGTTTTTT
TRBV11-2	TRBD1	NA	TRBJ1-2	CASSLGTGAGGYTF	TGTGCCAGCAGCTTAGGGACAGGCGCGGGCGGCTACACCTTC
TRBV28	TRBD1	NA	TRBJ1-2	CASSLRTGGYGYTF	TGTGCCAGCAGTTTGAGGACAGGGGGGTATGGCTACACCTTC
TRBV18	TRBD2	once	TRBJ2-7	CASSRGLAGEQEQYF	TGTGCCAGCTCACGGGGACTAGCGGGAGAGCAGGAGCAGTACTTC
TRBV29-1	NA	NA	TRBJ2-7	CSVEDPGTPNYEQYF	TGCAGCGTTGAAGATCCCGGGACACCGAACTACGAGCAGTACTTC
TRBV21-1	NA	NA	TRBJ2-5	CASSTDGWETQYF	TGTGCCAGCAGCACCGACGGGTGGGAGACCCAGTACTTC
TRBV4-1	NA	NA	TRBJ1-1	CASSQVVGGLMNTGAFF	TGCGCCAGCAGCCAAGTAGTCGGAGGGCTCATGAACACTGGAGCTTTCTTT
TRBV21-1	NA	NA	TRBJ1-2	CASSSWGLSYGYTF	TGTGCCAGCAGCTCCTGGGGGTTGAGCTATGGCTACACCTTC